This T cell receptor beta chain was sequenced for a study of T-cell reconstitution after alpha-beta-depleted transplantation in children. The CDR3 totals 15 residues. The V end lost 4 bases, the J end lost 2 bases, and 15 bases lay between the germline ends. Germline V lookup: CDR1 MGHRA, CDR2 YSYEKL. The TCRbeta library incorporated unique molecular identifiers. From the PCR reads, TCRdb called clonotypes with MiXCR, one entry per CDR3 protein. Of a few hundred thousand distinct CDR3 sequences in the sample, 6% to 10% were seen once. Concerning this clonotype: What it binds is not known.

Overall study results and limits: Surviving recipient T cells and thymic progenitors produced the high day-60 TCRbeta diversity seen in some patients. After transplant, at about two months, alpha-beta T cells were reportedly derived from several hundred expanded graft clones. T-cell numbers and diversity, one year after transplant, stemmed largely from T cells that were newly produced.

The starting material was peripheral blood, obtained 360 days after TCRalphabeta/CD19-depleted stem cell transplant. The chain has TRBV4-1 and TRBJ2-7; D remains ambiguous. This TCR derives from a female patient younger than 10 who had a stem cell transplant for Fanconi anemia, so the T cells may come from the graft donor. CDR3 bases: TGCGCCAGCAGCCCGATATCAATTCATCCCTACGAGCAGTACTTC. This sequence encodes CASSPISIHPYEQYF.